This T cell receptor beta chain appears in the sequencing data of a study of T cells in Graves' hyperthyroidism and ophthalmopathy. Findings and caveats of the study: Ophthalmopathy, which appeared later, was predicted by the model a median approximately 6.7 months before onset. By a 13 V-J model, ophthalmopathy was set apart from stable hyperthyroidism. Blood also contained most expanded thyroid clonotypes above 0.001.

This clonotype appeared a few times. Its antigen is not known. The source material, RNA transcripts, was used to amplify TCR beta CDR3 regions. TCR CDR3 regions were first amplified by RT-PCR with HTBI primers. Using its own MiXCR run on the multiplex PCR reads, TCRdb lists one record per CDR3 protein. The sample yields about 690,000 distinct CDR3 sequences, 17% seen once. CDR1 and CDR2 (germline): GTSNPN, SVGIG (reference sequence). The J segment lost 4 bases and the V segment lost 2 bases, leaving 5 bases of the junction unmatched. CDR3 length: 14 amino acids. The genes are TRBV30 and TRBJ1-5, with TRBD1 identical over 7 bases. The sequenced sample consisted of blood. The sequence was collected from a man aged 45 to 65 with Graves' hyperthyroidism. The CDR3 sequence: CAWSPGQRNQPQHF. As DNA, the CDR3 is TGTGCCTGGAGTCCGGGACAGAGAAATCAGCCCCAGCATTTT.